Described below is a single TCR beta chain sequence and its context. What was amplified from RNA transcripts were TCR beta CDR3 regions. The HTBI primer set served for first-round RT-PCR of the TCR CDR3. TCRdb re-called the multiplex PCR reads through MiXCR, storing one row per CDR3 protein. The sample includes approximately 360,000 distinct CDR3 sequences, around a quarter of them seen just once. The data derive from a study of T cells in Graves' hyperthyroidism and ophthalmopathy. Study details: The initial diagnosis was the point when peripheral blood was collected, ahead of any treatment.

The CDR3 is made up of 13 amino acids. The germline CDR1 and CDR2 sequences are MNHNS and SASEGT. The V and J ends lost 3 bases and 3 bases respectively, with 6 bases between them. The chain is built from TRBV6-1 and TRBJ2-1; no clear D gene. This sequence was found in a man aged 45 to 65 with Graves' hyperthyroidism. Sequencing used blood. The DNA for the CDR3 is TGTGCCAGCAGTGAGGCCGACTACAATGAGCAGTTCTTC. Its translation: CASSEADYNEQFF.